What follows are 15 T cell receptor beta chains derived from one specimen sequenced in a study of shared clonotypes between healthy human individuals. This table comes from immunoSEQ multiplex PCR, and its TCRdb copy is limited to in-frame clones, with some not included. The sample yields millions of clones, more than 80% seen once. The sample taken for sequencing was naive CD4+ T cells from PBMCs. Subset denoted: CD45RA+ positively selected. The receptors come from a young man in good health. Some clones in this sample may be carry-over from other donors' samples.

The chain has TRBV7-9 and TRBJ2-1; D not resolved. Trimming shortened V by 3 bases and J by 10 bases, and 10 bases separated the two germline ends. Germline V CDR1 and CDR2: SEHNR, FQNEAQ (reference sequence). The CDR3 is made up of 12 amino acids. The CDR3 sequence is CASSFLVKEQFF. DNA for the CDR3: TGTGCCAGCAGCTTCCTGGTGAAGGAGCAGTTCTTC. Together with reference TRBV7-9 and TRBJ2-1, the CDR3 gives the full variable domain: DTGVSQNPRHKITKRGQNVTFRCDPISEHNRLYWYRQTLGQGPEFLTYFQNEAQLEKSRLLSDRFSAERPKGSFSTLEIQRTEQGDSAMYLCASSFLVKEQFFGPGTRLTVL.

V gene TRBV9 combines with J gene TRBJ1-2; D possibly corresponds to TRBD1 (6 bases). The germline V gene encodes CDR1 SGDLS and CDR2 YYNGEE. The CDR3 has 13 residues. Trimming took 4 bases from V and 3 from J, leaving 10 bases between them. The CDR3 bases are TGTGCCAGCAGCAAAGGGGGGGACTATGGCTACACCTTC. Its translation is CASSKGGDYGYTF.

The rearrangement links TRBV29-1 to TRBJ2-7; D may correspond to TRBD1 or TRBD2 (5 bases each). The length of the CDR3 is 11 residues. The V gene lost 5 bases and the J gene lost 10 bases, with 15 bases spanning the gap. Germline V lookup: CDR1 SQVTM, CDR2 ANQGSEA. CDR3 region: CSVCLGDLQYF. In nucleotides, the CDR3 is TGCAGCGTTTGTTTGGGGGACCTACAGTACTTC.

Turning to this clone: Additional DNA sequences in this sample encode the identical CDR3. This rearrangement joins TRBV7-7 to TRBJ2-3, with 11 bases identical to TRBD2. The CDR3 loop spans 15 amino acids. V trimming: 1 base; J trimming: 3 bases; junction bases outside the gene matches: 0. CDR1 SSHAT and CDR2 FNYEAQ come from the germline V gene (reference sequence). In nucleotides, the CDR3 is TGTGCCAGCAGCTTAGGACTAGCGGGAACAGATACGCAGTATTTT. It is translated as CASSLGLAGTDTQYF.

The chain is built from TRBV5-1 and TRBJ2-1, with D hard to call. V gave up 7 bases and J gave up 11 bases, with 16 bases separating them. This CDR3 has 12 amino acids. Per the germline V gene, CDR1 is SGHRS and CDR2 is YFSETQ. CDR3 DNA sequence: TGCGCCAGCGGAGATTCCCCGGGTCAGCAGTTCTTC. It yields the protein CASGDSPGQQFF. The whole variable domain, filled in from reference TRBV5-1 and TRBJ2-1, reads KAGVTQTPRYLIKTRGQQVTLSCSPISGHRSVSWYQQTPGQGLQFLFEYFSETQRNKGNFPGRFSGRQFSNSRSEMNVSTLELGDSALYLCASGDSPGQQFFGPGTRLTVL.

This sequence joins TRBV9 and TRBJ2-1; D perhaps matches TRBD1 (6 bases). V dropped 3 bases and J dropped 2 bases, with 15 bases sitting between them. The CDR3 is 16 residues long. CDR1 SGDLS and CDR2 YYNGEE come from the germline V gene. In nucleotides, the CDR3 is TGTGCCAGCAGCGCGGGACCACAGGGCACCTACAATGAGCAGTTCTTC. It yields the protein CASSAGPQGTYNEQFF.

The chain carries TRBV28 and TRBJ1-2; D is undetermined. The germline CDR1 and CDR2 sequences are MDHEN and SYDVKM. Trimming cost V 1 base and J 3 bases, with 12 bases left between them. The CDR3 has 15 residues. CDR3 nucleotide sequence: TGTGCCAGCAGTTTATCATCCGGGTTGTACTATGGCTACACCTTC. As protein: CASSLSSGLYYGYTF.

CDR3 amino acids: CASSFEGTYEQYF. The CDR3 coding sequence is TGTGCCAGCAGCTTTGAGGGGACCTACGAGCAGTACTTC. The V and J genes are TRBV7-2 and TRBJ2-7; tentatively, D is TRBD1 or TRBD2 (5 bases each). Trimming took off 3 bases at V and 2 bases at J, with 8 bases between the two ends. The CDR3 is 13 amino acids. Germline values: CDR1 SGHTA, CDR2 FQGNSA. Full variable domain (missing parts from reference TRBV7-2 and TRBJ2-7): GAGVSQSPSNKVTEKGKDVELRCDPISGHTALYWYRQSLGQGLEFLIYFQGNSAPDKSGLPSDRFSAERTGGSVSTLTIQRTQQEDSAVYLCASSFEGTYEQYFGPGTRLTVT.

The chain is built from TRBV9 and TRBJ2-3; the match to TRBD2 covers 7 bases. Germline CDR1 SGDLS, CDR2 YYNGEE. This CDR3 region has 16 residues. Trimming took 0 bases from V and 4 from J; bases not matched to a gene: 8. The CDR3 is CASSVVGGSRADTQYF. As DNA, the CDR3 is TGTGCCAGCAGCGTAGTAGGCGGGAGTCGCGCAGATACGCAGTATTTT.

The rearrangement links TRBV4-1 to TRBJ2-3, with 11 nucleotides matching TRBD2. CDR3 length: 19 residues. V lost 1 base and J lost 5; bases outside the gene matches: 14. Looked up from germline, CDR1 is MGHRA and CDR2 is YSYEKL. CDR3 DNA: TGCGCCAGCAGCCAAGTACTAGCGGGAGTAGTTGGGGCTAAAGATACGCAGTATTTT. This encodes CASSQVLAGVVGAKDTQYF.

The chain links TRBV7-3 to TRBJ1-1; D gene uncertain. Germline CDR1 and CDR2: SGHTA and FQGTGA. The CDR3 has 12 amino acids. V was clipped by 5 bases and J by 8 bases, with 12 bases between them. CDR3 amino acids: CASSLLGKEAFF. CDR3 nucleotides: TGTGCCAGCAGCCTACTGGGGAAAGAAGCTTTCTTT.

The chain recombines TRBV28 with TRBJ2-7, with D perhaps TRBD1 (5 bases). V was cut by 3 bases and J by 2 bases, with 14 bases left in between. The germline CDR1 and CDR2 sequences are MDHEN and SYDVKM. The CDR3 has 15 residues. CDR3 in amino acids: CASSFSPTATYEQYF. CDR3 bases: TGTGCCAGCAGTTTCTCCCCGACAGCTACCTACGAGCAGTACTTC.

The rearrangement uses TRBV5-4 and TRBJ2-7, with a possible D match to TRBD1 (6 bases). V dropped 4 bases and J dropped 3 bases, with 11 bases sitting between them. CDR1 SGHNT and CDR2 YYREEE come from the germline V gene (reference sequence). The CDR3 extends over 13 amino acids. CDR3 nucleotide sequence: TGTGCCAGCAGCCCACAGGGTGGCTACGAGCAGTACTTC. Translated: CASSPQGGYEQYF.

This chain connects TRBV27 to TRBJ2-5; the D gene could be TRBD1 or TRBD2 (6 bases each). The CDR3 is 13 residues long. The germline V gene has CDR1 MNHEY and CDR2 SMNVEV (reference sequence). V lost 2 bases and J 9 bases, leaving 13 bases between the germline ends. The CDR3 DNA is TGTGCCAGCAGTTTAGTCCGGAGGGGGTCCCAGTACTTC. This sequence encodes CASSLVRRGSQYF.

The genes are TRBV5-1 and TRBJ2-6; 9 nucleotides match TRBD1. V trimming: 0 bases; J trimming: 2 bases; junction bases outside the gene matches: 9. Germline V gene data show CDR1 as SGHRS and CDR2 as YFSETQ. The CDR3 has 19 residues. The CDR3 nucleotides are TGCGCCAGCAGCTTGGAACCCGGACAGGGGCTGGCTGGGGCCAACGTCCTGACTTTC. Translation: CASSLEPGQGLAGANVLTF.